The source of this T cell receptor beta chain is a study of OX40 agonist ivuxolimab in advanced cancers. Whole-study context: Two patients with cutaneous melanoma and one with hepatocellular carcinoma, three in total, showed partial responses. General study results and limits: Clonal expansion was among the lowest in partial responders at 0.1-3.0 mg/kg, especially CD8+.

In germline, CDR1 is MNHEY, CDR2 SMNVEV (reference sequence). CDR3 size: 14 residues. Trimming left V 5 bases short and J 4 bases short, with 11 bases between. This table comes from immunoSEQ multiplex PCR, and its TCRdb copy is limited to in-frame clones, with some not included. This table holds 60,000 to 70,000 clones, 75% to 90% found once. A single count supports this clone. As yet, its antigen is unknown. The material sequenced was CD4+ or CD8+ T cells sorted from blood, taken in a trial of the OX40 agonist ivuxolimab. This clonotype was obtained from an adult with an advanced solid tumor such as melanoma, head and neck, liver or kidney cancer. The chain recombines TRBV27 with TRBJ1-4; D remains ambiguous. CDR3 coding DNA: TGTGCCAGCAGTAGACGGAGAGATAATGAAAAACTGTTTTTT. Protein product: CASSRRRDNEKLFF.